These T cell receptor beta chains were read from a single sample in a study of OX40 agonist ivuxolimab in advanced cancers. TCRdb's table, derived via immunoSEQ multiplex PCR, lists solely in-frame clones and lacks some. The data hold roughly 73,000 clones, with about four fifths observed a single time. Here the sequenced sample was CD4+ or CD8+ T cells sorted from blood, taken in a trial of the OX40 agonist ivuxolimab. These receptors were collected from an adult with an advanced solid tumor such as melanoma, head and neck, liver or kidney cancer. Each CDR3 is given with its conserved first and last residue. A D gene is named only where the DNA matches it firmly. Clone size is given for some rows only: seen once, a few or many times, or a class if the clone is expanded.

size	J	V	length	D	CDR3	DNA
-	TRBJ1-2	TRBV4-3	15	TRBD1	CASSRGGTGNYGYTF	TGCGCCAGCAGCAGGGGTGGGACAGGGAACTATGGCTACACCTTC
few	TRBJ1-5	TRBV2	11	-	CASRAGQPQHF	TGTGCCAGCAGGGCGGGTCAGCCCCAGCATTTT
-	TRBJ2-4	TRBV6-1	15	-	CASTLGGVAKNIQYF	TGTGCCAGCACCCTTGGGGGCGTCGCCAAAAACATTCAGTACTTC
once	TRBJ1-5	TRBV15	16	-	CATSRDRPGVNQPQHF	TGTGCCACCAGCAGAGATCGGCCAGGGGTCAATCAGCCCCAGCATTTT
-	TRBJ2-3	TRBV28	14	-	CASSLPRVADTQYF	TGTGCCAGCAGTTTACCCAGGGTGGCAGATACGCAGTATTTT
-	TRBJ1-1	TRBV30	12	-	CAWSDRRAEAFF	TGTGCCTGGAGTGACAGGAGGGCTGAAGCTTTCTTT
once	TRBJ2-5	TRBV5-5	14	-	CASSRGSVQETQYF	TGTGCCAGCAGCAGGGGTTCGGTCCAAGAGACCCAGTACTTC
-	TRBJ2-1	TRBV2	14	TRBD2	CASRGTSVYNEQFF	TGTGCCAGCAGGGGGACTAGCGTATACAATGAGCAGTTCTTC
-	TRBJ2-1	TRBV19	14	-	CASRSGAPYNEQFF	TGTGCCAGTAGGTCGGGAGCTCCTTACAATGAGCAGTTCTTC
few	TRBJ2-7	TRBV2	12	TRBD1	CASSETRDRDHF	TGTGCCAGCAGTGAAACCCGGGACAGGGATCACTTC